This T cell receptor beta chain is drawn from a study of blood T cell repertoires in COVID-19 (TCRdb year 2020). As for the study more broadly: Collaborator samples came from the United States, Italy and Spain and covered acute and convalescent phases of COVID-19. The material from the prospective study consisted of cDNA or gDNA derived from T cells, B-cell-depleted T cells, or PBMCs. Where HLA class I and class II types were available, the types were taken from metadata supplied by the sample provider, not from assay-based typing. A freely available public database, intended as a resource for researchers studying the immune response to SARS-CoV-2, is where the repertoires were released. The sample metadata nearly always contained a de-identified subject ID, COVID-19 status, age in years and sex. Deeply sampled blood TCRbeta repertoires from subjects exposed to, actively infected with, or recovered from COVID-19 were included in the dataset. Samples were obtained from the ongoing ImmuneRACE study (first 160 participants) and from 1,254 subjects provided by 6 global collaborators.

Notes on this clone: The specificity of this receptor is unknown. Per-nucleotide qualities are absent, and no much larger clonotype sits a single base away.

TCRbeta CDR3 regions were amplified from genomic DNA using the immunoSEQ Assay, a bias-controlled multiplex PCR. The authors' analysis ran thus. Nucleated cell counts per sample were estimated from amplification of reference gene primers within the assay. To quantify the absolute abundance of each unique TCRbeta CDR3 rearrangement, sequence reads were collapsed and filtered. For each sample, productive Simpson clonality was calculated as the square root of Simpson's diversity index over productive rearrangements. The immuneACCESS repertoire file appears here via TCRdb, limited to in-frame rearrangements. These files lack a portion of the clones; in checked studies, under half of the deficit traces to unresolved V genes, and the cause of the others is not known. V and J calls and clone size come straight from that table; D and trimming were deduced from the DNA. In this sample the table shows about 120,000 clones, approximately 80% of which occur a single time. The top ten clonotypes cover less than 8% of the sample.

The collaborating institutions used their own protocols to collect whole blood in K2EDTA tubes. For TCRbeta analysis, collaborators shipped samples as frozen whole blood, isolated PBMCs, or DNA extracted from either of those sample types. The germline V gene provides CDR1 SGHNT and CDR2 YENEEA. Trimming removed 1 base from V and 6 bases from J, leaving 18 bases between the germline ends. The CDR3 goes from the cysteine to the phenylalanine over 16 residues. The sequence is cut down to CDR3 DNA, 48 bases in frame from base 1. What the authors observed across the whole study: The quantity of clinical and demographic metadata differed by source and by participant and was supplied without curation.

The receptor comes from a man between 65 and 80 years old with active or convalescent COVID-19. The V and J segments used are TRBV11-3 and TRBJ1-2, and TRBD1 may be the D gene, going by 6 matching bases. Input material: peripheral blood. CDR3 sequence: CASSLGAQGLRDGYTF. DNA sequence: TGTGCCAGCAGCTTAGGTGCCCAGGGGCTTCGGGATGGCTACACCTTC.